This TCR beta chain is from a study of T cell responses to AZD1222 COVID-19 vaccine. This table comes from immunoSEQ multiplex PCR, and its TCRdb copy is limited to in-frame clones, with some not included. The sample lists over 130,000 clones, roughly 90% occurring once. The V gene's germline CDR1 is LNHDA and CDR2 SQIVND (reference sequence). This CDR3 spans 15 amino acids. V lost 5 bases and J lost 6; bases outside the gene matches: 7. The chain employs TRBV19 and TRBJ2-7; the match to TRBD2 covers 13 bases. This specimen consisted of peripheral blood, obtained 28 days after the second AZD1222 dose. This sequence was found in an adult who received the AZD1222 COVID-19 vaccine. CDR3 amino acids: CASSPTGLAGVEQYF. In nucleotides, the CDR3 is TGTGCCAGTAGTCCGACCGGACTAGCGGGAGTCGAGCAGTACTTC.